These 26 T cell receptor beta chains originate from one sample sequenced in a study of blood T cell repertoires in COVID-19. Sequencing used immunoSEQ multiplex PCR; TCRdb keeps in-frame clones, though not all of them. The table includes 150,000 to 200,000 clones, 86% detected once. The sample consisted of peripheral blood. The source of these receptors is an elderly woman in a cohort sampled during active or convalescent COVID-19.

The chain carries TRBV4-1 and TRBJ1-5; 10 bases agree with TRBD1. This CDR3 region has 17 residues. Germline assignment: CDR1 MGHRA and CDR2 YSYEKL. V trimming: 5 bases; J trimming: 2 bases; junction bases outside the gene matches: 9. The CDR3 nucleotides are TGCGCCAGCAGCGAGGGACAGGGGTCGGGTGGCAATCAGCCCCAGCATTTT. It codes for CASSEGQGSGGNQPQHF.

The chain carries TRBV5-1 and TRBJ1-2; D might be TRBD1 (6 bases). Germline V lookup: CDR1 SGHRS, CDR2 YFSETQ. With 0 bases removed from V and 4 bases from J, the gap between germline ends came to 13 bases. CDR3 length equals 15 residues. This CDR3 reads CASSLETGGGYGYTF. CDR3 nucleotide sequence: TGCGCCAGCAGCTTGGAGACAGGCGGCGGCTATGGCTACACCTTC.

The chain is built from TRBV2 and TRBJ1-1; D may be TRBD1 (5 bases). Trimming shortened V by 3 bases and J by 4 bases, and 9 bases separated the two germline ends. Germline CDR1 reads SNHLY; CDR2 reads FYNNEI. The CDR3 has 13 amino acids. The CDR3 DNA reads TGTGCCAGCAGTGAGGGGGAGGTCACTGAAGCTTTCTTT. Its translation: CASSEGEVTEAFF.

J is TRBJ1-1 and V is TRBV5-1, with TRBD1 as a possible D gene (5 bases). V lost 4 bases, J lost 0 bases, and 13 bases lay in between. From germline, CDR1 is SGHRS and CDR2 YFSETQ. CDR3 size: 15 residues. The CDR3 region has the DNA TGCGCCAGCAGCCTCCAAACAGGTTTGAACACTGAAGCTTTCTTT. Its translation is CASSLQTGLNTEAFF. Looking up the rest from reference TRBV5-1 and TRBJ1-1 gives the full variable domain: KAGVTQTPRYLIKTRGQQVTLSCSPISGHRSVSWYQQTPGQGLQFLFEYFSETQRNKGNFPGRFSGRQFSNSRSEMNVSTLELGDSALYLCASSLQTGLNTEAFFGQGTRLTVV.

The V and J genes are TRBV24-1 and TRBJ1-2; D gene ambiguous. There are 14 residues in the CDR3. V gave up 4 bases and J gave up 0 bases, with 8 bases separating them. Germline CDR1 KGHDR, CDR2 SFDVKD. The CDR3 DNA is TGTGCCACCAGTGACCCCACAACTAACTATGGCTACACCTTC. The encoded protein is CATSDPTTNYGYTF.

The V call is TRBV19, the J call TRBJ2-3; the D is unclear. V was cut by 7 bases and J by 0 bases, with 14 bases left in between. The CDR3 is 15 amino acids. Per germline, CDR1 LNHDA and CDR2 SQIVND (reference sequence). This chain's CDR3 is CASKRFVGSTDTQYF. CDR3 coding DNA: TGTGCCAGTAAAAGGTTCGTCGGGAGCACAGATACGCAGTATTTT.

This chain connects TRBV24-1 to TRBJ1-5, with D perhaps TRBD1 (5 bases). The germline V gene has CDR1 KGHDR and CDR2 SFDVKD. The V gene lost 5 bases and the J gene lost 1 base, with 8 bases spanning the gap. This CDR3 has 14 residues. The CDR3 DNA sequence: TGTGCCACCAGTGGGGGGGGGAGCAATCAGCCCCAGCATTTT. This gives the protein CATSGGGSNQPQHF.

This clone was counted only a few times. Different DNA sequences within this sample yield the same CDR3. V gene TRBV5-1 combines with J gene TRBJ2-5; maybe TRBD1 (6 bases). This CDR3 region has 14 residues. V was cut by 1 base and J by 3 bases, with 10 bases left in between. CDR1 and CDR2 (germline): SGHRS, YFSETQ. The CDR3 DNA reads as TGCGCCAGCAGCTTGACAGGGCCCGAAGAGACCCAGTACTTC. Translation gives CASSLTGPEETQYF.

The rearrangement links TRBV6-6 to TRBJ2-7; no clear D. The CDR3 runs to 15 residues. Trimming left V 5 bases short and J 0 bases short, with 14 bases between. Per the germline V gene, CDR1 is MNHNY and CDR2 is SVGAGI (reference sequence). The CDR3 loop reads CASSPAGSHSYEQYF. CDR3 DNA sequence: TGTGCCAGCAGTCCCGCCGGGTCCCACTCCTACGAGCAGTACTTC.

The chain combines TRBV6-5 with TRBJ1-1; weak D call: TRBD1 (6 bases). The V gene's germline CDR1 is MNHEY and CDR2 SVGAGI. The V and J ends lost 2 bases and 5 bases respectively, with 18 bases between them. There are 16 residues in the CDR3. The CDR3: CASSYGPQGLGTEAFF. The CDR3 DNA reads as TGTGCCAGCAGTTACGGCCCACAGGGTTTGGGGACTGAAGCTTTCTTT.

The table lists this clone with a few counts. The chain has TRBV2 and TRBJ2-1; no firm D call. CDR1 and CDR2 from the germline V gene are SNHLY and FYNNEI. The CDR3 loop spans 13 amino acids. Trimming removed 4 bases from V and 8 bases from J, with 12 bases in between. CDR3 protein: CASSGSSFDEQFF. The DNA of the CDR3 is TGTGCCAGCAGTGGATCGAGTTTCGATGAGCAGTTCTTC.

The sample holds one count of this clone. V gene TRBV6-5 combines with J gene TRBJ2-2, with 8 bases fitting TRBD1. The CDR3 consists of 15 residues. The junction had 10 bases not matched to a gene; V was cut back by 6 bases and J by 7 bases. CDR1 and CDR2 from the germline V gene are MNHEY and SVGAGI. CDR3 protein: CASSRYRGVGGELFF. The CDR3 coding sequence is TGTGCCAGCAGCAGATACAGGGGGGTTGGCGGGGAGCTGTTTTTT.

The V and J genes are TRBV2 and TRBJ2-7; 8 bases map to TRBD1. The V gene's germline CDR1 is SNHLY and CDR2 FYNNEI. With V trimmed by 9 bases and J by 3 bases, 7 bases remained unmatched. The CDR3 covers 13 residues. CDR3 residues: CARQGASDYEQYF. The DNA of the CDR3 is TGTGCCAGGCAGGGGGCGTCGGACTACGAGCAGTACTTC.

The rearrangement joins TRBV5-1 to TRBJ2-5, with TRBD1 identical over 7 bases. V was pared by 4 bases and J by 2 bases, with 5 bases of the junction left unmatched. The CDR3 loop spans 14 amino acids. The germline V gene encodes CDR1 SGHRS and CDR2 YFSETQ. For the CDR3, the DNA is TGCGCCAGCAGCGGGGGACAGTTTCAAGAGACCCAGTACTTC. It codes for CASSGGQFQETQYF.

This clone was picked up one time. V is TRBV3-1 (or the pseudogene TRBV3-2) and J is TRBJ1-2, with a possible D match to TRBD1 (5 bases). Germline values: CDR1 LGHDT, CDR2 YNNKEL (reference sequence). The CDR3 totals 14 residues. V gave up 4 bases and J gave up 11 bases, with 20 bases separating them. This CDR3 is CASSLIGDAPFYTF. The DNA for the CDR3 is TGTGCCAGCAGCCTAATAGGGGATGCCCCTTTTTACACCTTC.

J is TRBJ2-5 and V is TRBV30, with 9 positions matching TRBD1. This CDR3 region has 15 residues. V was pared by 4 bases and J by 5 bases, with 11 bases of the junction left unmatched. Per the germline V gene, CDR1 is GTSNPN and CDR2 is SVGIG (reference sequence). Here the CDR3 DNA reads TGTGCCTGGACTGTTTCCGGGACAGGGTGGGAGACCCAGTACTTC. This gives the protein CAWTVSGTGWETQYF.

The chain recombines TRBV7-2 with TRBJ1-1; a possible D gene is TRBD1 (6 bases). The germline V and J ends were trimmed by 5 bases and 8 bases, with 18 bases remaining between them. The CDR3 runs 14 residues. The germline gives CDR1 SGHTA, CDR2 FQGNSA. CDR3 sequence reads: CASSPGQQVGEAFF. The CDR3 DNA reads as TGTGCCAGCAGCCCCGGACAGCAGGTAGGGGAAGCTTTCTTT.

This rearrangement joins TRBV28 to TRBJ1-6; 9 bases are shared with TRBD1. CDR1 MDHEN and CDR2 SYDVKM come from the germline V gene. This CDR3 has 14 amino acids. J gave up 5 bases and V 7 bases, and 3 bases lay outside the gene matches. The CDR3 DNA sequence: TGTGCCAGCACCACAGGGGGCGATAATTCACCCCTCCACTTT. This codes for CASTTGGDNSPLHF.

This chain links TRBV9 with TRBJ2-5; 8 bases are shared with TRBD2. With 0 bases clipped from V and 3 bases from J, the junction kept 7 bases outside the gene matches. CDR1 and CDR2 from the germline V gene are SGDLS and YYNGEE. This CDR3 comprises 16 residues. CDR3 in DNA: TGTGCCAGCAGCGTAGCGGGAGGGGGGGTCAAAGAGACCCAGTACTTC. Its protein is CASSVAGGGVKETQYF.

The chain combines TRBV29-1 with TRBJ1-1; 8 positions match TRBD1. In germline, CDR1 is SQVTM, CDR2 ANQGSEA. The CDR3 has 13 residues. CDR3 nucleotide sequence: TGCGTGACCGGGGGGACAGGGAACACTGAAGCTTTCTTT. Its protein product is CVTGGTGNTEAFF.

The V gene is TRBV12-3 or TRBV12-4, the J gene TRBJ1-4, with 8 nucleotides matching TRBD1. The CDR3 totals 13 residues. Trimming cost V 8 bases and J 5 bases; bases outside gene matches: 4. The CDR3 region is CASRTGLNEKLFF. The CDR3 DNA is TGTGCCAGCCGGACAGGGCTAAATGAAAAACTGTTTTTT.

This chain connects TRBV18 to TRBJ1-5; 8 nucleotides line up with TRBD1. This CDR3 contains 17 residues. Trimming at V came to 5 bases and at J to 5 bases, leaving 14 bases not matched to a gene. Germline assignment: CDR1 KGHSH and CDR2 LQKENI. CDR3 coding DNA: TGTGCCAGCTCAAAGTCGCAGGGGGCGCGCATCCATCAGCCCCAGCATTTT. Translation gives CASSKSQGARIHQPQHF.

This sequence joins TRBV10-2 and TRBJ2-5, with TRBD2 matching 7 bases. The CDR3 is 17 amino acids. Germline values: CDR1 WSHSY, CDR2 SAAADI. J was trimmed by 5 bases and V by 1 base; bases with no gene match: 13. Written as DNA, the CDR3 is TGCGCCAGCAGTGAGTTGTCTATGGCTAGCGGCCTGGAGACCCAGTACTTC. Its protein is CASSELSMASGLETQYF.

This chain uses TRBV24-1 with TRBJ2-2; 8 bases agree with TRBD2. The CDR3 extends over 16 amino acids. In germline, CDR1 is KGHDR, CDR2 SFDVKD. V shed 4 bases, J shed 6 bases, and the junction held 9 bases outside the gene matches. This chain's CDR3 is CATSEASGSFPGELFF. CDR3 bases: TGTGCCACCAGTGAGGCCAGCGGGAGCTTTCCCGGGGAGCTGTTTTTT.

CDR3 nucleotides: TGTGCCACCAGTGACCGGGACAGTTTCTCCTACAATGAGCAGTTCTTC. Encoded protein: CATSDRDSFSYNEQFF. The chain couples TRBV24-1 to TRBJ2-1; the match to TRBD1 covers 7 bases. CDR3 length: 16 residues. In germline, CDR1 is KGHDR, CDR2 SFDVKD. V gave up 4 bases and J gave up 0 bases; unmatched junction bases: 5.

This chain uses TRBV27 with TRBJ1-6; TRBD1 agrees at 11 bases. The CDR3 runs 15 residues. J gave up 9 bases and V 1 base, and 2 bases lay outside the gene matches. Germline V lookup: CDR1 MNHEY, CDR2 SMNVEV (reference sequence). DNA for the CDR3: TGTGCCAGCAGTTTATGGACAGGGGGCGGTTCACCCCTCCACTTT. Protein: CASSLWTGGGSPLHF.